Shown below are 32 T cell receptor beta chains from a single sample sequenced in a study of identifying expanded T cells in peripheral blood. Generated by immunoSEQ multiplex PCR, the TCRdb table keeps only in-frame clones and is missing some. The repertoire holds about 94,000 clones, approximately 88% seen once, with approximately 5% in the top ten. Sequencing was performed on blood. Receptors were obtained from a person aged 18 to 75 in good health.

The chain links TRBV6-5 to TRBJ1-1, with D tentatively TRBD1 (6 bases). V was shortened by 7 bases and J by 3 bases, with 18 bases between the two germline ends. CDR3 length: 15 amino acids. Per the germline V gene, CDR1 is MNHEY and CDR2 is SVGAGI. DNA for the CDR3: TGTGCCAGCACCACACAACAGGGAAGGGACACTGAAGCTTTCTTT. Residues: CASTTQQGRDTEAFF.

The J gene is TRBJ1-1, the V gene TRBV18; no definite D call. CDR3 length: 12 residues. Germline values: CDR1 KGHSH, CDR2 LQKENI. V gave up 3 bases and J gave up 6 bases, with 8 bases separating them. CDR3 sequence: CASSPDGSEAFF. CDR3 in DNA: TGTGCCAGCTCACCCGACGGGTCTGAAGCTTTCTTT.

The chain uses TRBV2 and TRBJ2-7; the match to TRBD1 covers 8 bases. The CDR3 is 14 amino acids. J gave up 1 base and V 7 bases, and 6 bases lay outside the gene matches. The germline gives CDR1 SNHLY, CDR2 FYNNEI. The CDR3 is CASTPGTGSYEQYF. DNA of the CDR3: TGTGCCAGCACCCCCGGGACAGGATCCTACGAGCAGTACTTC.

The genes are TRBV6-5 and TRBJ2-5, with a possible D match to TRBD2 (6 bases). CDR3 length equals 14 residues. V was trimmed by 2 bases and J by 4 bases, leaving 11 bases between them. The germline CDR1 and CDR2 sequences are MNHEY and SVGAGI. In DNA form, the CDR3 reads TGTGCCAGCAGTTACCGGAGGGATGGAGAGACCCAGTACTTC. Protein product: CASSYRRDGETQYF.

The genes are TRBV30 and TRBJ1-2, with D uncertain. Per germline, CDR1 GTSNPN and CDR2 SVGIG (reference sequence). V was clipped by 2 bases and J by 2 bases, with 9 bases between them. There are 13 residues in the CDR3. The CDR3 is CAWSLGGNYGYTF. The CDR3 DNA reads as TGTGCCTGGAGTCTGGGAGGGAACTATGGCTACACCTTC.

This clone appeared once. The chain carries TRBV29-1 and TRBJ2-3; TRBD1 agrees at 7 bases. V shed 4 bases, J shed 3 bases, and the junction held 1 base outside the gene matches. Per germline, CDR1 SQVTM and CDR2 ANQGSEA. This CDR3 contains 12 residues. The CDR3 protein is CSVGGQTDTQYF. Written as DNA, the CDR3 is TGCAGCGTTGGGGGACAGACAGATACGCAGTATTTT.

This rearrangement joins TRBV9 to TRBJ2-1, with TRBD2 matching 12 bases. Germline CDR1 reads SGDLS; CDR2 reads YYNGEE. The J segment lost 7 bases and the V segment lost 4 bases, leaving 9 bases of the junction unmatched. The CDR3 runs 16 residues. CDR3 loop: CASSTQTSGSRNEQFF. The CDR3 nucleotides read TGTGCCAGCAGCACCCAGACTAGCGGGAGTAGAAATGAGCAGTTCTTC.

The J gene is TRBJ2-1, the V gene TRBV2; no clear D gene. In germline, CDR1 is SNHLY, CDR2 FYNNEI. This CDR3 has 14 residues. The V end was cut by 4 bases, the J end by 9 bases, with 16 bases between. The CDR3 nucleotides read TGTGCCAGCAGTGTGGGCGTTAGGGCCCTTGAGCAGTTCTTC. Its translation: CASSVGVRALEQFF. Complete variable domain (other parts from reference TRBV2 and TRBJ2-1): EPEVTQTPSHQVTQMGQEVILRCVPISNHLYFYWYRQILGQKVEFLVSFYNNEISEKSEIFDDQFSVERPDGSNFTLKIRSTKLEDSAMYFCASSVGVRALEQFFGPGTRLTVL.

This clone is a singleton in its sample. CDR3 region: CASSPTMGDDTQYF. The CDR3 nucleotides are TGTGCCAGCTCACCAACGATGGGGGACGACACGCAGTATTTT. V and J are TRBV18 and TRBJ2-3; the D gene could be TRBD1 or TRBD2 (5 bases each). The V gene lost 2 bases and the J gene lost 9 bases, with 15 bases spanning the gap. This CDR3 is 14 amino acids long. Germline V gene sequence: CDR1 KGHSH, CDR2 LQKENI.

The chain is built from TRBV30 and TRBJ2-1, with D uncertain. Looked up from germline, CDR1 is GTSNPN and CDR2 is SVGIG (reference sequence). V lost 2 bases to trimming and J lost 0 bases, with 11 bases between them. This CDR3 has 15 residues. DNA for the CDR3: TGTGCCTGGAGTAGGTACAGCAGCTCCTACAATGAGCAGTTCTTC. The encoded protein is CAWSRYSSSYNEQFF.

The chain employs TRBV4-1 and TRBJ1-1; a weak D match, TRBD1 (5 bases). The CDR3 extends over 16 amino acids. V was trimmed by 4 bases and J by 0 bases, leaving 15 bases between them. Germline loops: CDR1 MGHRA, CDR2 YSYEKL. CDR3 amino acids: CASSLRGVILNTEAFF. The CDR3 DNA follows: TGCGCCAGCAGCCTCCGAGGGGTGATCCTGAACACTGAAGCTTTCTTT.

The gene calls are TRBV7-9 and TRBJ2-5, with TRBD2 as a possible D gene (6 bases). CDR1 and CDR2 (germline): SEHNR, FQNEAQ (reference sequence). The germline V and J ends were trimmed by 3 bases and 5 bases, with 13 bases remaining between them. This CDR3 is built from 14 residues. DNA of the CDR3: TGTGCCAGCAGCTTTTGGGGGGTTTTGGAGACCCAGTACTTC. Amino acids: CASSFWGVLETQYF.

This chain connects TRBV11-3 to TRBJ1-1, with unresolved D. Trimming left V 4 bases short and J 0 bases short, with 6 bases between. This CDR3 has 13 amino acids. Germline lookup yields CDR1 SGHNT and CDR2 YENEEA. The CDR3 protein is CASSYSLNTEAFF. For the CDR3, the DNA is TGTGCCAGCAGCTACAGCCTGAACACTGAAGCTTTCTTT.

This chain links TRBV6-4 with TRBJ2-1; TRBD1 matches at 8 bases. Germline V lookup: CDR1 MRHNA, CDR2 SNTAGT. The CDR3 runs 15 residues. V was pared by 2 bases and J by 6 bases, with 6 bases of the junction left unmatched. The CDR3 region is CASSDTRTGLNEQFF. In DNA form, the CDR3 reads TGTGCCAGCAGTGACACACGGACAGGGCTCAATGAGCAGTTCTTC.

This clone is a singleton in its sample. The chain joins TRBV5-1 to TRBJ1-3; D ambiguous. This CDR3 region has 14 residues. Germline loops: CDR1 SGHRS, CDR2 YFSETQ. The V and J ends lost 0 bases and 3 bases respectively, with 7 bases between them. The CDR3 is CASSLVGIGNTIYF. DNA of the CDR3: TGCGCCAGCAGCTTGGTGGGGATTGGAAACACCATATATTTT.

J is TRBJ1-2 and V is TRBV29-1, with a possible D match to TRBD1 (5 bases). The CDR3 loop spans 12 amino acids. Germline-derived CDR1 and CDR2 are SQVTM and ANQGSEA. V lost 6 bases to trimming and J lost 5 bases, with 13 bases between them. CDR3 nucleotide sequence: TGCAGCGTCCTGGACACCGATTATGGCTACACCTTC. It codes for CSVLDTDYGYTF.

In DNA, the CDR3 is TGTGCCAGCAGCTTAGCCTCAGGGGGCTACGAGCAGTACTTC. Its protein is CASSLASGGYEQYF. V gene TRBV11-2 combines with J gene TRBJ2-7, with 7 nucleotides matching TRBD1. With 1 base clipped from V and 3 bases from J, the junction kept 3 bases outside the gene matches. The length of the CDR3 is 14 residues. Germline V gives CDR1 SGHAT, CDR2 FQNNGV.

The chain combines TRBV4-1 with TRBJ2-1; D may be TRBD1 (6 bases). Trimming pared 0 bases from V and 6 bases from J, leaving 21 bases between. Germline V lookup: CDR1 MGHRA, CDR2 YSYEKL. The CDR3 contains 18 residues. The CDR3 loop is CASSQDQATGYPVNEQFF. CDR3 DNA sequence: TGCGCCAGCAGCCAAGATCAAGCGACAGGTTACCCCGTCAATGAGCAGTTCTTC.

This chain uses TRBV30 with TRBJ2-2; D is ambiguous. Trimming pared 2 bases from V and 7 bases from J, leaving 11 bases between. CDR1 is GTSNPN, CDR2 SVGIG, per germline (reference sequence). The CDR3 sequence is 13 residues long. CDR3 residues: CAWSRQAGGELFF. CDR3 bases: TGTGCCTGGAGTAGGCAGGCTGGCGGGGAGCTGTTTTTT.

This clone appeared once. The CDR3 DNA reads TGCGCCAGCGAGACAGGTTTAGTAGGCACAGATACGCAGTATTTT. This sequence encodes CASETGLVGTDTQYF. The gene calls are TRBV5-1 and TRBJ2-3; possible D gene TRBD1, 6 bases. Trimming removed 7 bases from V and 1 base from J, with 16 bases in between. Germline CDR1 reads SGHRS; CDR2 reads YFSETQ. This CDR3 contains 15 residues.

Regarding this clone: Other DNA sequences in the sample encode the same CDR3. The V call is TRBV7-9, the J call TRBJ2-5; tentatively, D is TRBD1 (6 bases). The CDR3 sequence is 14 residues long. Trimming cost V 5 bases and J 1 base, with 11 bases left between them. Germline-derived CDR1 and CDR2 are SEHNR and FQNEAQ (reference sequence). The chain's CDR3 is CASSRSDSQETQYF. CDR3 coding DNA: TGTGCCAGCAGCAGATCGGACAGCCAAGAGACCCAGTACTTC.

This clone was seen only once. The chain joins TRBV7-2 to TRBJ1-5, with D unclear. This CDR3 is built from 15 residues. Germline CDR1 is SGHTA and CDR2 is FQGNSA. The V gene lost 1 base and the J gene lost 1 base, with 8 bases spanning the gap. The CDR3 bases are TGTGCCAGCAGCTTAGTTACGGGAAGCAATCAGCCCCAGCATTTT. It codes for CASSLVTGSNQPQHF.

The table lists this clone with a few counts. This rearrangement joins TRBV19 to TRBJ2-7; TRBD1 agrees at 7 bases. The germline V gene has CDR1 LNHDA and CDR2 SQIVND (reference sequence). The CDR3 is 12 residues long. J gave up 2 bases and V 9 bases, and 4 bases lay outside the gene matches. For the CDR3, the DNA is TGTGCCAGCGGGGACAGCCCCTACGAGCAGTACTTC. Translated: CASGDSPYEQYF.

This clone appeared a single time. V is TRBV29-1 and J is TRBJ1-1; D remains unclear. This CDR3 has 12 amino acids. Looked up from germline, CDR1 is SQVTM and CDR2 is ANQGSEA. Trimming cost V 6 bases and J 0 bases, with 8 bases left between them. CDR3 bases: TGCAGCGTCGGGATTCTGAACACTGAAGCTTTCTTT. Encoded protein: CSVGILNTEAFF.

The DNA for the CDR3 is TGCGCCAGCAGCGATTCTACAGGGGAGGGTGAAGCTTTCTTT. Translating it yields CASSDSTGEGEAFF. The V gene is TRBV4-1, the J gene TRBJ1-1, with 7 bases matching TRBD1. The germline CDR1 and CDR2 sequences are MGHRA and YSYEKL. This CDR3 has 14 residues. Trimming at V came to 5 bases and at J to 7 bases, leaving 10 bases not matched to a gene.

This rearrangement joins TRBV6-6 to TRBJ1-6; D is undetermined. Germline CDR1 is MNHNY and CDR2 is SVGAGI (reference sequence). The CDR3 consists of 12 residues. V was shortened by 2 bases and J by 10 bases, with 6 bases between the two germline ends. The CDR3 DNA reads TGTGCCAGCAGTTACCCCCGATCACCCCTCCACTTT. Protein sequence: CASSYPRSPLHF.

This clone appeared many times. V gene TRBV5-1 combines with J gene TRBJ2-7; D is undetermined. Germline V lookup: CDR1 SGHRS, CDR2 YFSETQ. The CDR3 has 12 amino acids. Trimming took off 1 base at V and 5 bases at J, with 7 bases between the two ends. CDR3 protein: CASSLPTNEQYF. The CDR3 nucleotides read TGCGCCAGCAGCTTGCCTACGAACGAGCAGTACTTC.

The chain joins TRBV28 to TRBJ1-2; D uncertain. V gave up 5 bases and J gave up 5 bases, with 15 bases separating them. The germline CDR1 and CDR2 sequences are MDHEN and SYDVKM. CDR3 length equals 14 residues. Here the CDR3 DNA reads TGTGCCAGCAGTCCATGGAGGGAATCTTATGGCTACACCTTC. Its translation: CASSPWRESYGYTF.

The V gene is TRBV19, the J gene TRBJ1-5; 9 bases fit TRBD1. Germline CDR1 reads LNHDA; CDR2 reads SQIVND (reference sequence). V shed 7 bases and J 3 bases; nucleotides not matched to a gene: 7. This CDR3 has 15 residues. The CDR3 reads CASTRGQGSNQPQHF. The CDR3 DNA reads as TGTGCCAGTACCAGGGGACAGGGTTCCAATCAGCCCCAGCATTTT.

V is TRBV4-2 and J is TRBJ1-2, with unresolved D. Trimming shortened V by 2 bases and J by 2 bases, and 15 bases separated the two germline ends. The CDR3 covers 16 residues. The germline V gene has CDR1 LGHNA and CDR2 YNFKEQ. CDR3 residues: CASSQPSLRRNYGYTF. The CDR3 nucleotides read TGTGCCAGCAGCCAACCGTCACTGAGGAGGAACTATGGCTACACCTTC.

This clone appeared once. This rearrangement joins TRBV11-3 to TRBJ2-7; D gene ambiguous. V was clipped by 5 bases and J by 3 bases, with 17 bases between them. There are 15 residues in the CDR3. Per germline, CDR1 SGHNT and CDR2 YENEEA. This CDR3 is CASSPLGTVDYEQYF. The CDR3 DNA reads TGTGCCAGCAGCCCCCTGGGCACAGTAGACTACGAGCAGTACTTC.

The J gene is TRBJ1-4, the V gene TRBV6-5; D is perhaps TRBD1 (5 bases). Germline assignment: CDR1 MNHEY and CDR2 SVGAGI. Trimming pared 2 bases from V and 8 bases from J, leaving 12 bases between. There are 14 residues in the CDR3. CDR3 sequence reads: CASSYQGLGEKLFF. In DNA, the CDR3 is TGTGCCAGCAGTTACCAGGGCTTAGGAGAAAAACTGTTTTTT.